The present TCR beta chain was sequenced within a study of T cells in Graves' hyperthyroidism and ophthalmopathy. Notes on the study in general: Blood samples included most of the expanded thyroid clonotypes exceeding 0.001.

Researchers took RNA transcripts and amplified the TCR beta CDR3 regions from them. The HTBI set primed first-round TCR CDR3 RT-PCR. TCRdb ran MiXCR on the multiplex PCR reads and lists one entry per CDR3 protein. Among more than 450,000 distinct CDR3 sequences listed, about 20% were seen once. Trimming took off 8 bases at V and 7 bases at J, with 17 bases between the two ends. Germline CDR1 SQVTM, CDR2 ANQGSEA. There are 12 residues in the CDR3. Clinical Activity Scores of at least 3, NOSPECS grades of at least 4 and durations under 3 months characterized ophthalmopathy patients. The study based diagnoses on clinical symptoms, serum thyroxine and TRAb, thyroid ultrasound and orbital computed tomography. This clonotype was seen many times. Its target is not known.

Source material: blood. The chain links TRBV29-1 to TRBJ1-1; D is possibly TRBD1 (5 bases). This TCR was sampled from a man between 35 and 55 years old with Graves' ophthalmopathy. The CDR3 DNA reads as TGCAGCCACCTAGGCGCGGGACTTGAAGCTTTCTTT. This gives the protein CSHLGAGLEAFF. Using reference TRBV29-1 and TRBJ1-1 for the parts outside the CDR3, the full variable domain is SAVISQKPSRDICQRGTSLTIQCQVDSQVTMMFWYRQQPGQSLTLIATANQGSEATYESGFVIDKFPISRPNLTFSTLTVSNMSPEDSSIYLCSHLGAGLEAFFGQGTRLTVV.